This T cell receptor (beta chain) was obtained from a study of T cell responses to AZD1222 COVID-19 vaccine. Note on this clone: What it binds is not known.

This CDR3 comprises 13 residues. Germline V gene sequence: CDR1 SNHLY, CDR2 FYNNEI. V lost 8 bases, J lost 7 bases, and 5 bases stayed unmatched. Profiled with immunoSEQ multiplex PCR; TCRdb holds only in-frame clones, not every one. The repertoire holds 100,000 to 150,000 clones, with about nine tenths as singletons. Broader study findings: Spike as a whole was targeted by vaccine-associated CD4 TCRs, dominant at 160-218 and 743-854.

The chain uses TRBV2 and TRBJ1-5; 10 nucleotides line up with TRBD1. This specimen consisted of peripheral blood, obtained on day 0 of AZD1222 vaccination. This receptor was obtained from an adult in good health. CDR3 nucleotides: TGTGCCAGCGGAGGACAGGGGGGACAGCCCCAGCATTTT. Translating it yields CASGGQGGQPQHF.